The clone carrying this T cell receptor beta chain was counted between two and nine times. The antigen remains unidentified. These data originate in a study of T cell repertoires in cytomegalovirus infection. About the study: Use of recently identified HLA-C-restricted and well-studied HLA-B-restricted CMV epitopes was part of the study. Carrying CMV and the relevant HLA type showed in public TCR beta signatures. Study-wide points: Carriage of CMV together with the relevant HLA was identifiable through cumulative public TCR beta family frequency. The study found HLA-C-restricted CMV-specific TCR beta clonotypes dominating the ex vivo response.

In germline, CDR1 is PRHDT, CDR2 FYEKMQ (reference sequence). This CDR3 spans 15 amino acids. V shed 4 bases and J shed 5 bases, with 18 bases lying between them. Using its own MiXCR run on the reads, TCRdb lists one record per CDR3 protein. The sample lists approximately 76,000 distinct CDR3 sequences, more than 20% occurring once. The gene calls are TRBV13 and TRBJ2-7; D remains unclear. The sample in question was CD8+ T cells from cultured PBMCs, obtained from culture after CMV antigen stimulation. The receptor was derived from a human donor in good health (CMV status not recorded). Some clones in this sample may be carry-over from other donors' samples. The CDR3, as DNA: TGTGCCAGCAGCTACCGGATCGTTCAGTCCGACGAGCAGTACTTC. Protein sequence: CASSYRIVQSDEQYF.